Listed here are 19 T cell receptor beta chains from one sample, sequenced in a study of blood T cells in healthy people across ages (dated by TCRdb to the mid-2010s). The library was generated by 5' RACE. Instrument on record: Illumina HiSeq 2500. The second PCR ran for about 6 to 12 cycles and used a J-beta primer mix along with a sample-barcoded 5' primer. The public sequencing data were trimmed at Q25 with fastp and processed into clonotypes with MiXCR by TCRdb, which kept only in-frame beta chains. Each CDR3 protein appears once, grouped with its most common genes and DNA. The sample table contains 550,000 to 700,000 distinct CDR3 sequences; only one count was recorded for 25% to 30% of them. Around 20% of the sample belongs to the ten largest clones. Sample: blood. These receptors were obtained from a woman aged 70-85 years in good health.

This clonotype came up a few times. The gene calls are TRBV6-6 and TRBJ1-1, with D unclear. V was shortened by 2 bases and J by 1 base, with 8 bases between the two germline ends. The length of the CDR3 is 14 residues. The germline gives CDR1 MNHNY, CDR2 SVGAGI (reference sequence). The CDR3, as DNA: TGTGCCAGCAGTTACGAAGTCGGGAACACTGAAGCTTTCTTT. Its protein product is CASSYEVGNTEAFF.

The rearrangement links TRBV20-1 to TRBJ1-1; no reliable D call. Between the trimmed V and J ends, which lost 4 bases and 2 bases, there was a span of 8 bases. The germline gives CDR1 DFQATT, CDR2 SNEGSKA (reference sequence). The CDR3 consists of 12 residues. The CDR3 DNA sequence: TGCAGTGCTACCTCAGGTAACACTGAAGCTTTCTTT. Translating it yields CSATSGNTEAFF.

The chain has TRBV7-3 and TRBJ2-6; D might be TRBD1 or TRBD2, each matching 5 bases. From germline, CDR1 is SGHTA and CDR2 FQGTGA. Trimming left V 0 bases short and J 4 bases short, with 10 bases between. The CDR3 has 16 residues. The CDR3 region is CASSLTRGNGANVLTF. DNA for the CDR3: TGTGCCAGCAGCTTAACGAGGGGTAACGGGGCCAACGTCCTGACTTTC.

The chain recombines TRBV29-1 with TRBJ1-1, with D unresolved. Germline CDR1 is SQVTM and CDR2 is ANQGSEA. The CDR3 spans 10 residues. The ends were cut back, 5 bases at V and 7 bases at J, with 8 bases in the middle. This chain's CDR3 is CSVFPLEAFF. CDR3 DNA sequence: TGCAGCGTTTTTCCCCTTGAAGCTTTCTTT.

In nucleotides, the CDR3 is TGTGCCAGCAGTTTAGTTACCGGGGGGCGCAATGAGCAGTTCTTC. This codes for CASSLVTGGRNEQFF. The V call is TRBV12-3 or TRBV12-4, the J call TRBJ2-1; D may be TRBD2 (7 bases). CDR3 length equals 15 residues. V was cut by 1 base and J by 6 bases, with 13 bases left in between.

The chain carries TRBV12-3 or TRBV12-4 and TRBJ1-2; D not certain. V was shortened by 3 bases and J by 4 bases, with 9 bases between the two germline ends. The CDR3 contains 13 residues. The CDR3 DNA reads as TGTGCCAGCAGTTTGAGGGCGGGCTATGGCTACACCTTC. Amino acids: CASSLRAGYGYTF.

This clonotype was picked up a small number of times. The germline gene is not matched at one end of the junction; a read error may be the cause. The CDR3 DNA is TGTGCCAGCAGCAAAGCGACAGGGGGTAATTCGCCCCTCCACTTT. Translation gives CASSKATGGNSPLHF. V is TRBV12-3 or TRBV12-4 and J is TRBJ1-6; 9 bases are shared with TRBD1. The length of the CDR3 is 15 residues.

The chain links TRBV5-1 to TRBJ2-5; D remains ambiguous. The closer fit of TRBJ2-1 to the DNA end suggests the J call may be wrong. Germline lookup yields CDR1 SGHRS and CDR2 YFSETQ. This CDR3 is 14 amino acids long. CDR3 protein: CASTGSIMNNEQFF. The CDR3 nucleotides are TGCGCCAGCACCGGGTCTATAATGAACAATGAGCAGTTCTTC.

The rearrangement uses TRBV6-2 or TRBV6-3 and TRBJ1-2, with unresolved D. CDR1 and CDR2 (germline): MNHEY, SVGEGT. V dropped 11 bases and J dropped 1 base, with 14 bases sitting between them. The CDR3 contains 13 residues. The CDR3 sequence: CASQTGGNYGYTF. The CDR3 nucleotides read TGTGCCTCACAAACCGGAGGTAACTATGGCTACACCTTC.

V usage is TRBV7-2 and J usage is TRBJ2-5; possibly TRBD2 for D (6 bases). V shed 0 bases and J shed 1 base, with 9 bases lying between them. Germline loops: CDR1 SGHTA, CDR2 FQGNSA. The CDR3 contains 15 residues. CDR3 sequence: CASSLAGEAQETQYF. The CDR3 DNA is TGTGCCAGCAGCTTAGCGGGGGAGGCCCAAGAGACCCAGTACTTC.

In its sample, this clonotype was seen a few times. The CDR3 DNA sequence: TGCAGTGGAAGTAGGGGGAGAGATACGCAGTATTTT. Translating gives CSGSRGRDTQYF. The chain has TRBV20-1 and TRBJ2-3; D is possibly TRBD1 (6 bases). CDR1 is DFQATT and CDR2 is SNEGSKA in the germline V gene (reference sequence). Trimming pared 7 bases from V and 5 bases from J, leaving 13 bases between. The CDR3 length is 12 residues.

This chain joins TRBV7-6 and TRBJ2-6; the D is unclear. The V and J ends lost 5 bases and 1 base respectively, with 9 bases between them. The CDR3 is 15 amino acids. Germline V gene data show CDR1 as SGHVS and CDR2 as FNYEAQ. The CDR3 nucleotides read TGTGCCAGCAGCAGAGTCCTGTCTGGGGCCAACGTCCTGACTTTC. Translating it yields CASSRVLSGANVLTF.

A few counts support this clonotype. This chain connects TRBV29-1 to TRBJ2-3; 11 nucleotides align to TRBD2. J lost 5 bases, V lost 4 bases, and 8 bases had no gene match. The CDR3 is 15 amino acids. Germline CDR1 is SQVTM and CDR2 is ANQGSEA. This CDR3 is CSVGLAGGPGDTQYF. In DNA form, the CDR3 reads TGCAGCGTTGGGCTAGCGGGGGGACCCGGAGATACGCAGTATTTT.

CDR3 sequence reads: CASSQALAGGFSSTDTQYF. CDR3 nucleotide sequence: TGCGCCAGCAGCCAAGCACTAGCGGGGGGTTTCTCTAGCACAGATACGCAGTATTTT. The V and J genes are TRBV4-3 and TRBJ2-3; 12 positions agree with TRBD2. The germline V gene encodes CDR1 LGHNA and CDR2 YSLEER. The CDR3 is made up of 19 amino acids. Germline trimming cut 1 base from V and 0 bases from J; bases unmatched to any gene: 8.

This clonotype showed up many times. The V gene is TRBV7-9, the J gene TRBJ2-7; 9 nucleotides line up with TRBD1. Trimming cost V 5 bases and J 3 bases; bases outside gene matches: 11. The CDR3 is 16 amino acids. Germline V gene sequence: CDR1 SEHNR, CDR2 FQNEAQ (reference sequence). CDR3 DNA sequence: TGTGCCAGCAGCCCCTCACGGGACAGGGCGTTCTACGAGCAGTACTTC. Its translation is CASSPSRDRAFYEQYF.

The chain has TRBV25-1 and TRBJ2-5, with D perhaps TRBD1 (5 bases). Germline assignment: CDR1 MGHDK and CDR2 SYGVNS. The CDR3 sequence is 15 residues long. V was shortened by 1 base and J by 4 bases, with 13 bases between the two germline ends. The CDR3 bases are TGTGCCAGCAGTGAATGGGGCAGGGCGGCAGAGACCCAGTACTTC. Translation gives CASSEWGRAAETQYF.

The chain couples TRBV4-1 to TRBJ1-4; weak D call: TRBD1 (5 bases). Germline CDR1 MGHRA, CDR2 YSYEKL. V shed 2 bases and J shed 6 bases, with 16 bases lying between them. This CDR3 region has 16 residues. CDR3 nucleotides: TGCGCCAGCAGCCAACGATCGACAGCCCTTCATGAAAAACTGTTTTTT. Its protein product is CASSQRSTALHEKLFF.

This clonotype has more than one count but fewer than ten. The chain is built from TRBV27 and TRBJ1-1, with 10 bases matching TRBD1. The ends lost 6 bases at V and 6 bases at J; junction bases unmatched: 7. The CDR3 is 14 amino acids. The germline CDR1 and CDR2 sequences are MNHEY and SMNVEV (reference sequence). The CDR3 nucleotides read TGTGCCAGCAGGAACCGGGACAGGGGAGCTGAAGCTTTCTTT. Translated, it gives CASRNRDRGAEAFF.

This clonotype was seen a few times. CDR3 region: CATGAGHEQYF. The CDR3 nucleotides read TGCGCGACGGGGGCCGGCCACGAGCAGTACTTC. The chain is built from TRBV20-1 and TRBJ2-5, with D perhaps being TRBD1 or TRBD2 (6 bases each). The J call may be mistaken, given a closer DNA end match to TRBJ2-7. Germline V CDR1 and CDR2: DFQATT, SNEGSKA (reference sequence). The CDR3 covers 11 residues.